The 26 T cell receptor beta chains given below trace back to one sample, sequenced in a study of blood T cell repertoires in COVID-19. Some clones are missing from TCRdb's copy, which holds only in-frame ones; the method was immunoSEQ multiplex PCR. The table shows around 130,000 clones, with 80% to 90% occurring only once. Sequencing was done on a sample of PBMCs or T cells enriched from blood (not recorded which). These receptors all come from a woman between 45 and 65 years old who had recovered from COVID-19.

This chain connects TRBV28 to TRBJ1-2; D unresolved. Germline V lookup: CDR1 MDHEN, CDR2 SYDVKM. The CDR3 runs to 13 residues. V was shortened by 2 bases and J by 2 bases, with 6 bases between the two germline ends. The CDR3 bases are TGTGCCAGCAGTTTAGACAAAAACTATGGCTACACCTTC. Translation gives CASSLDKNYGYTF.

DNA for the CDR3: TGTGCCAGTAGTATAGATCCAGGGGTTGGTCAGCCCCAGCATTTT. The encoded protein is CASSIDPGVGQPQHF. The chain is built from TRBV19 and TRBJ1-5; tentative D call: TRBD1 (6 bases). The CDR3 runs 15 residues. The germline gives CDR1 LNHDA, CDR2 SQIVND (reference sequence). V was clipped by 0 bases and J by 6 bases, with 12 bases between them. Full variable domain (outside the CDR3, taken from reference TRBV19 and TRBJ1-5): DGGITQSPKYLFRKEGQNVTLSCEQNLNHDAMYWYRQDPGQGLRLIYYSQIVNDFQKGDIAEGYSVSREKKESFPLTVTSAQKNPTAFYLCASSIDPGVGQPQHFGDGTRLSIL.

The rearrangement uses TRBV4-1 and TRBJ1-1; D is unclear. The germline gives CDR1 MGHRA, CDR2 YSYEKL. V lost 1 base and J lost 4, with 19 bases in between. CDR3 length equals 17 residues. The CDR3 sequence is CASSQGVIGGLFTEAFF. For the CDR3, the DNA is TGCGCCAGCAGCCAAGGAGTAATTGGAGGGTTGTTCACTGAAGCTTTCTTT.

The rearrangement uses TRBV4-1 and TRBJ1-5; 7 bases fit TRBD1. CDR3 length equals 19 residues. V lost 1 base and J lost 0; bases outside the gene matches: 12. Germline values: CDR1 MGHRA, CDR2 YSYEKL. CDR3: CASSQVIIIEGASNQPQHF. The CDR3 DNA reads TGCGCCAGCAGCCAAGTAATTATCATTGAGGGGGCTAGCAATCAGCCCCAGCATTTT.

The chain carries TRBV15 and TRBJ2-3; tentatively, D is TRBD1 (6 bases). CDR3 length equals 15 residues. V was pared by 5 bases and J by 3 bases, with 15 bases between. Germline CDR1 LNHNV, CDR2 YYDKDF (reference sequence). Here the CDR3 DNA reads TGTGCCACCAGCTATACTCGTAGGGGGACAGATACGCAGTATTTT. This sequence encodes CATSYTRRGTDTQYF.

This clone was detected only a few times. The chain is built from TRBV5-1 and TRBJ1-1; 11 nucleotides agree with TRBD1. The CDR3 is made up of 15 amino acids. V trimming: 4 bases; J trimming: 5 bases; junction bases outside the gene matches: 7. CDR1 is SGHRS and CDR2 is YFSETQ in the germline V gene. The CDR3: CASSEGDRGSTEAFF. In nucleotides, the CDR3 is TGCGCCAGCAGCGAAGGGGACAGGGGGAGTACTGAAGCTTTCTTT.

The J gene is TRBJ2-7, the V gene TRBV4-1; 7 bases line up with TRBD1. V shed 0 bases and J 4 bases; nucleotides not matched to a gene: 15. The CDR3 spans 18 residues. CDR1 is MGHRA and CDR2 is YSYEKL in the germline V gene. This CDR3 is CASSQDTNRDRLFYEQYF. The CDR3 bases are TGCGCCAGCAGCCAAGATACGAACCGGGACAGATTATTTTACGAGCAGTACTTC.

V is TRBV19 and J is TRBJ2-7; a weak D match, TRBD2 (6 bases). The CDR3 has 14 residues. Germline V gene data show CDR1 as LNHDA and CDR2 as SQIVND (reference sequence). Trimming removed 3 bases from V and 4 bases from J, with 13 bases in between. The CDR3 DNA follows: TGTGCCAGTAGTATTCGGGCGGGGTCGTACGAGCAGTACTTC. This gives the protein CASSIRAGSYEQYF.

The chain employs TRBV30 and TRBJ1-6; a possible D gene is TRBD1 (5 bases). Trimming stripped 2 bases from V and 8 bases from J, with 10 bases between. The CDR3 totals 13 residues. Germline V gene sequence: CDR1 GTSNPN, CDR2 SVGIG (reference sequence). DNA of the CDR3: TGTGCCTGGAGTTCTACCAGGGATTCACCCCTCCACTTT. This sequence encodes CAWSSTRDSPLHF. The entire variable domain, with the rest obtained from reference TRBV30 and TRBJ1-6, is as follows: SQTIHQWPATLVQPVGSPLSLECTVEGTSNPNLYWYRQAAGRGLQLLFYSVGIGQISSEVPQNLSASRPQDRQFILSSKKLLLSDSGFYLCAWSSTRDSPLHFGNGTRLTVT.

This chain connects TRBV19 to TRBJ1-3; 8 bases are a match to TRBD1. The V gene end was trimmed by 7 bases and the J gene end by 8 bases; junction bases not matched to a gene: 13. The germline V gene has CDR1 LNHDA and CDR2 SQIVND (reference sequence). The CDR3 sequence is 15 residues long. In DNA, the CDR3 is TGTGCCAGTACCCTTTGGACAGGGTCGGAGGACACCATATATTTT. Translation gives CASTLWTGSEDTIYF.

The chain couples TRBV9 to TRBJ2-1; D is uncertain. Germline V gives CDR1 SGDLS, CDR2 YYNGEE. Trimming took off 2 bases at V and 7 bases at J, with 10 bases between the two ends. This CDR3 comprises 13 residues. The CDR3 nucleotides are TGTGCCAGCAGCGTTACAGCTCCAAATGAGCAGTTCTTC. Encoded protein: CASSVTAPNEQFF.

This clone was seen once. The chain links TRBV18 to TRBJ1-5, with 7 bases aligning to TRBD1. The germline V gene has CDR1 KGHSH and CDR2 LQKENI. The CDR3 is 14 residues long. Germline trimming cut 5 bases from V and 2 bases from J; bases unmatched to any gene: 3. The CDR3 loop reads CASSADRGNQPQHF. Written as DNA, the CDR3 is TGTGCCAGCTCAGCAGACAGGGGCAATCAGCCCCAGCATTTT.

CDR3 residues: CATNRDNYGYTF. Here the CDR3 DNA reads TGTGCCACCAACAGGGATAACTATGGCTACACCTTC. The V call is TRBV6-5, the J call TRBJ1-2; maybe TRBD1 (6 bases). The ends were cut back, 10 bases at V and 1 base at J, with 10 bases in the middle. There are 12 residues in the CDR3. Germline lookup yields CDR1 MNHEY and CDR2 SVGAGI.

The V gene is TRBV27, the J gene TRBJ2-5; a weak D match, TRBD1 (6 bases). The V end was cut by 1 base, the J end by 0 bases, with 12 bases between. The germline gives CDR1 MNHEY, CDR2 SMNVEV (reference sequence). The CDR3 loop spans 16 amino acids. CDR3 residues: CASSLWAGDNQETQYF. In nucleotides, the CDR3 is TGTGCCAGCAGTTTATGGGCAGGGGATAACCAAGAGACCCAGTACTTC.

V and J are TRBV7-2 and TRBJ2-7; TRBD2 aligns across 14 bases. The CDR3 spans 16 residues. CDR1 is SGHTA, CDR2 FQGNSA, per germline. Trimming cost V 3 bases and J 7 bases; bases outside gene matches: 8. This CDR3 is CASSLIPGLAGVEQYF. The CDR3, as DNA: TGTGCCAGCAGCTTGATACCGGGACTAGCGGGGGTGGAGCAGTACTTC.

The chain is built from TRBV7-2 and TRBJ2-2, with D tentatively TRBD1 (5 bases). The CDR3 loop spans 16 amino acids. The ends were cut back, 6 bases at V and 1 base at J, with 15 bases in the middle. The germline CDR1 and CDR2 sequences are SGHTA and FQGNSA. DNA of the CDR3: TGTGCCAGCAGTTCCTACCTGACAGTGAACACCGGGGAGCTGTTTTTT. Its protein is CASSSYLTVNTGELFF. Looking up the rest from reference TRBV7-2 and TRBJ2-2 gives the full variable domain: GAGVSQSPSNKVTEKGKDVELRCDPISGHTALYWYRQSLGQGLEFLIYFQGNSAPDKSGLPSDRFSAERTGGSVSTLTIQRTQQEDSAVYLCASSSYLTVNTGELFFGEGSRLTVL.

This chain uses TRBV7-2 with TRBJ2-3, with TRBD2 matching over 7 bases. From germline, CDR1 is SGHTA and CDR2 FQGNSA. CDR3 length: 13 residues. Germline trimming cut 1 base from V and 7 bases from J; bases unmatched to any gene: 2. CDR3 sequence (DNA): TGTGCCAGCAGCTTAGGGGGAGGGAATACGCAGTATTTT. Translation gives CASSLGGGNTQYF.

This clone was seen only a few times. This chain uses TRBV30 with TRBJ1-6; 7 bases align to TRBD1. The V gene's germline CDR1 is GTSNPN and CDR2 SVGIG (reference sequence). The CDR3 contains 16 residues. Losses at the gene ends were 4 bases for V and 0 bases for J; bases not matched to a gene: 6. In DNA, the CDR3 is TGTGCCTGGAAGGGACAGTCGAGCTCCTATAATTCACCCCTCCACTTT. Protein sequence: CAWKGQSSSYNSPLHF.

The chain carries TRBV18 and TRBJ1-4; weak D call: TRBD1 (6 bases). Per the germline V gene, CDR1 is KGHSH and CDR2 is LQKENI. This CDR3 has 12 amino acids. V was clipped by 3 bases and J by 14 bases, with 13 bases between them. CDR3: CASSPKGDWLFF. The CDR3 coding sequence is TGTGCCAGCTCACCTAAGGGGGATTGGCTGTTTTTT.

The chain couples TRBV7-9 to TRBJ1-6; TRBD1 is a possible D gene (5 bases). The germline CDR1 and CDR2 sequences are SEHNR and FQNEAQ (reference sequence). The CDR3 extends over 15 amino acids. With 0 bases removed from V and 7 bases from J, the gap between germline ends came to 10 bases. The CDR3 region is CASSLATGGNSPLHF. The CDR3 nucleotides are TGTGCCAGCAGCTTAGCTACCGGGGGGAATTCACCCCTCCACTTT.

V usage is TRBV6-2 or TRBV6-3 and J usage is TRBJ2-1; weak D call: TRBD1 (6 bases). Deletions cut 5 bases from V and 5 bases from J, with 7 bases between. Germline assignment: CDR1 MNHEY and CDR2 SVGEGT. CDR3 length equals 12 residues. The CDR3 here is CASSGGNNEQFF. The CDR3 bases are TGTGCCAGCAGTGGGGGCAACAATGAGCAGTTCTTC.

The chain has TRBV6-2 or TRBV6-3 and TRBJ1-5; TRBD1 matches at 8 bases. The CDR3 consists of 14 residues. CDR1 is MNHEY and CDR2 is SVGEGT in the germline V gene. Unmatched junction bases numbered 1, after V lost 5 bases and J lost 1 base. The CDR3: CASSNRGSNQPQHF. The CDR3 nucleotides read TGTGCCAGCAGTAACAGGGGGAGCAATCAGCCCCAGCATTTT.

CDR3 DNA sequence: TGTGCCAGTAGTATGACTAGCGGGGGGGCCTTCAATGAGCAGTTCTTC. Protein product: CASSMTSGGAFNEQFF. The V and J genes are TRBV19 and TRBJ2-1; TRBD2 aligns across 14 bases. Losses at the gene ends were 3 bases for V and 6 bases for J; bases not matched to a gene: 4. The CDR3 is 16 residues long. The germline CDR1 and CDR2 sequences are LNHDA and SQIVND (reference sequence).

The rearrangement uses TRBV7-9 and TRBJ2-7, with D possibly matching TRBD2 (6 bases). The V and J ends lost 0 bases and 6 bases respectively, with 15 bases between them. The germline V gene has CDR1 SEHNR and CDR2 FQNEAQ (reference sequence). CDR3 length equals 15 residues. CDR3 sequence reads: CASSLANSGYREQYF. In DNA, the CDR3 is TGTGCCAGCAGCTTAGCGAATAGCGGCTATCGCGAGCAGTACTTC.

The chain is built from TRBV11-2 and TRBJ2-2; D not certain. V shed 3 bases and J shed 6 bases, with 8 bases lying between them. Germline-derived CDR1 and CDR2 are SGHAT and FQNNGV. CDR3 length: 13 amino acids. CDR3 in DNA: TGTGCCAGCAGCTTGAGTTTAGCCGGGGAGCTGTTTTTT. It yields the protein CASSLSLAGELFF.

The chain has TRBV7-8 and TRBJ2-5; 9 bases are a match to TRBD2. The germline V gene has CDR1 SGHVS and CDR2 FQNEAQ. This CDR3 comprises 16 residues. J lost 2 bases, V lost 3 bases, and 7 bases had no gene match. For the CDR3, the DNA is TGTGCCAGCAGCTTCTTTAGCGGGAGCCAACAAGAGACCCAGTACTTC. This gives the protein CASSFFSGSQQETQYF.